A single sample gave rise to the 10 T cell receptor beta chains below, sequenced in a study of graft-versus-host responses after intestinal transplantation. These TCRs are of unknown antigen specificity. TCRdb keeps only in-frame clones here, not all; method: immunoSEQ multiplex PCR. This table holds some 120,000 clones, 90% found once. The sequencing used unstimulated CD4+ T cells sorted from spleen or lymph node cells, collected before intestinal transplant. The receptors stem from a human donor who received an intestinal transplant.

The CDR3 bases are TGTGCCAGCACGCGCGGGTGGGGAAACACTGAAGCTTTCTTT. Translation: CASTRGWGNTEAFF. The rearrangement links TRBV18 to TRBJ1-1, with D hard to call. The CDR3 spans 14 residues. V shed 8 bases and J shed 2 bases, with 15 bases lying between them. Germline V gene lookup returns CDR1 KGHSH and CDR2 LQKENI.

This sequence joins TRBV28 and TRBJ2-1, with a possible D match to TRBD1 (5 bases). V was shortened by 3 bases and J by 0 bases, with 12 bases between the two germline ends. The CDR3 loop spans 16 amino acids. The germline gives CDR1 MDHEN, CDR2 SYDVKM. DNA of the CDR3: TGTGCCAGCAGTTTCCCAGGGTTTAACTCCTACAATGAGCAGTTCTTC. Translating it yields CASSFPGFNSYNEQFF.

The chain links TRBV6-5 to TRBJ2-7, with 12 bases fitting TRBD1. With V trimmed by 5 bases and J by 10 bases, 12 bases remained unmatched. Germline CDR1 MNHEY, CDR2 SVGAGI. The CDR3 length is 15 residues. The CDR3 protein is CASSRKAGTGGFQYF. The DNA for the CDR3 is TGTGCCAGCAGTCGAAAAGCCGGGACAGGGGGCTTTCAGTACTTC.

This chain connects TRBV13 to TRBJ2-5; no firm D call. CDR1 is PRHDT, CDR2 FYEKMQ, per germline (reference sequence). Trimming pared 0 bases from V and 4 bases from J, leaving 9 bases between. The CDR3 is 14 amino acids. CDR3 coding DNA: TGTGCCAGCAGCTTAGGACTCAGAGGAGAGACCCAGTACTTC. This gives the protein CASSLGLRGETQYF.

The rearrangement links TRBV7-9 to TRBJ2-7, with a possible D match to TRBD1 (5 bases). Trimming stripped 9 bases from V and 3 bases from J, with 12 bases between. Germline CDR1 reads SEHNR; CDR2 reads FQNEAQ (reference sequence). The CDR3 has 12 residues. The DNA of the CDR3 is TGTGCCAGTCAGGGAAACCTCTACGAGCAGTACTTC. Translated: CASQGNLYEQYF.

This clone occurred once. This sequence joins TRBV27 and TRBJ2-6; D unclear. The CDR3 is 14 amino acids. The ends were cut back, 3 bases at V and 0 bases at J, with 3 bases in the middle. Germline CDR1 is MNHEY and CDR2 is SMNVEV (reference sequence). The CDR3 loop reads CASSFHSGANVLTF. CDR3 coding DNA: TGTGCCAGCAGTTTCCACTCTGGGGCCAACGTCCTGACTTTC.

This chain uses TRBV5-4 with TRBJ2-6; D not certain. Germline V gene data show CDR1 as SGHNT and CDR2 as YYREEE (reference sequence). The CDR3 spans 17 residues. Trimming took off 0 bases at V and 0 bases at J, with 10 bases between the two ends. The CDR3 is CASSLDRVSSGANVLTF. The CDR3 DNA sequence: TGTGCCAGCAGCTTGGACCGTGTCAGCTCTGGGGCCAACGTCCTGACTTTC. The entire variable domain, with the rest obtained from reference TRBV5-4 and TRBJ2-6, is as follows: ETGVTQSPTHLIKTRGQQVTLRCSSQSGHNTVSWYQQALGQGPQFIFQYYREEENGRGNFPPRFSGLQFPNYSSELNVNALELDDSALYLCASSLDRVSSGANVLTFGAGSRLTVL.

The CDR3 DNA reads as TGCGCCAGCAGTGGGACAGGGAGAGAGCAGTACTTC. Translating gives CASSGTGREQYF. The V call is TRBV10-1, the J call TRBJ2-7; 8 positions match TRBD1. This CDR3 has 12 amino acids. Germline V gives CDR1 WNHNN, CDR2 SYGVQD (reference sequence). Trimming at V came to 4 bases and at J to 7 bases, leaving 3 bases not matched to a gene.

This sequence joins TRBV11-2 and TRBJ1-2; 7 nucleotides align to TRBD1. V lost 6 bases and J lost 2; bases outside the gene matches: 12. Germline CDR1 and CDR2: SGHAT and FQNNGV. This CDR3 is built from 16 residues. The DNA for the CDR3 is TGTGCCAGCAGACCGCCGGGACAGCTAATAAACTATGGCTACACCTTC. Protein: CASRPPGQLINYGYTF.

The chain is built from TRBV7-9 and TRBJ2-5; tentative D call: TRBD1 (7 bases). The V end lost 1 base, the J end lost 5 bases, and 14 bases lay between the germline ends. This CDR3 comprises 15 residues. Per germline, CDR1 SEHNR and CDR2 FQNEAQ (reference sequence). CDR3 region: CASSLDRGGSETQYF. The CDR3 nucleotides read TGTGCCAGCAGCTTAGACAGGGGAGGCTCGGAGACCCAGTACTTC.